A single sample is the source of the 22 T cell receptor beta chains below, sequenced in a study of CD4+ T cells in melanoma. Clones were read by immunoSEQ multiplex PCR, and TCRdb kept only the in-frame ones, dropping some. The data show 90,000 to 130,000 clones, approximately 92% seen once. What was sequenced was peripheral blood. The source of these receptors is a human donor with melanoma.

The chain combines TRBV28 with TRBJ1-4, with D uncertain. V lost 5 bases and J 8 bases, leaving 12 bases between the germline ends. There are 13 residues in the CDR3. Germline V gene lookup returns CDR1 MDHEN and CDR2 SYDVKM. CDR3 loop: CASSRMGAEKLFF. CDR3 nucleotide sequence: TGTGCCAGCAGTAGAATGGGTGCGGAAAAACTGTTTTTT.

The chain joins TRBV19 to TRBJ2-7; D may be TRBD1 (6 bases). V lost 3 bases and J 3 bases, leaving 12 bases between the germline ends. Germline V lookup: CDR1 LNHDA, CDR2 SQIVND (reference sequence). The CDR3 covers 14 residues. The CDR3, as DNA: TGTGCCAGTAGTATCAACAGGGAAGGCTACGAGCAGTACTTC. Its protein product is CASSINREGYEQYF.

The chain has TRBV7-2 and TRBJ2-7; the match to TRBD2 covers 12 bases. Trimming at V came to 3 bases and at J to 5 bases, leaving 5 bases not matched to a gene. The CDR3 runs to 15 residues. Looked up from germline, CDR1 is SGHTA and CDR2 is FQGNSA. CDR3 nucleotide sequence: TGTGCCAGCAGCTTCCGGACTAGCGGGATCCACGAGCAGTACTTC. Its translation is CASSFRTSGIHEQYF.

The V call is TRBV16, the J call TRBJ2-2; D gene ambiguous. Germline V CDR1 and CDR2: KGHSY, FQNENV. The CDR3 is 15 residues long. V lost 1 base to trimming and J lost 3 bases, with 9 bases between them. Here the CDR3 reads CASSQFSTDTGELFF. CDR3 sequence (DNA): TGTGCCAGCAGCCAATTTTCCACCGACACCGGGGAGCTGTTTTTT.

This chain joins TRBV4-3 and TRBJ2-7; D possibly uses TRBD1 or TRBD2 (5 bases each). This CDR3 has 15 residues. Trimming removed 2 bases at V and 4 bases at J, with 15 bases between. CDR1 LGHNA and CDR2 YSLEER come from the germline V gene. CDR3: CASSQNSGRRYEQYF. CDR3 nucleotides: TGCGCCAGCAGCCAAAATTCAGGGAGAAGGTACGAGCAGTACTTC.

The chain recombines TRBV7-2 with TRBJ1-5; D is ambiguous. V was shortened by 1 base and J by 4 bases, with 2 bases between the two germline ends. The germline V gene encodes CDR1 SGHTA and CDR2 FQGNSA. The length of the CDR3 is 12 residues. CDR3 sequence: CASSLVNQPQHF. Written as DNA, the CDR3 is TGTGCCAGCAGCTTAGTAAATCAGCCCCAGCATTTT.

The V call is TRBV7-2, the J call TRBJ1-4, with 7 positions matching TRBD1. V gave up 5 bases and J gave up 8 bases; unmatched junction bases: 11. From germline, CDR1 is SGHTA and CDR2 FQGNSA. This CDR3 spans 15 amino acids. CDR3 residues: CASSPRDSPGEKLFF. The CDR3, as DNA: TGTGCCAGCAGCCCCCGGGACAGTCCGGGGGAAAAACTGTTTTTT. The entire variable domain, with the rest obtained from reference TRBV7-2 and TRBJ1-4, is as follows: GAGVSQSPSNKVTEKGKDVELRCDPISGHTALYWYRQSLGQGLEFLIYFQGNSAPDKSGLPSDRFSAERTGGSVSTLTIQRTQQEDSAVYLCASSPRDSPGEKLFFGSGTQLSVL.

This clone has only one observation. V is TRBV6-5 and J is TRBJ1-5; D is perhaps TRBD1 (5 bases). There are 15 residues in the CDR3. Trimming removed 5 bases at V and 5 bases at J, with 16 bases between. Germline loops: CDR1 MNHEY, CDR2 SVGAGI. The CDR3 DNA reads as TGTGCCAGCAGTAGAGACAGCCTGGGCTATCAGCCCCAGCATTTT. As protein: CASSRDSLGYQPQHF.

This clone was recorded once. The rearrangement links TRBV4-1 to TRBJ1-5; D may be TRBD1 (5 bases). Germline values: CDR1 MGHRA, CDR2 YSYEKL. The CDR3 loop spans 16 amino acids. The V and J ends lost 0 bases and 2 bases respectively, with 11 bases between them. The CDR3 is CASSQEVSRGNQPQHF. CDR3 DNA sequence: TGCGCCAGCAGCCAAGAAGTCTCCAGGGGCAATCAGCCCCAGCATTTT.

V is TRBV7-6 and J is TRBJ2-3, with D perhaps matching TRBD2 (5 bases). Germline V gene lookup returns CDR1 SGHVS and CDR2 FNYEAQ. The V gene lost 5 bases and the J gene lost 6 bases, with 15 bases spanning the gap. This CDR3 has 14 residues. In nucleotides, the CDR3 is TGTGCCAGCAGCCTAAGCGGCTCCGTGGATACGCAGTATTTT. Translated: CASSLSGSVDTQYF.

The chain is built from TRBV29-1 and TRBJ2-3, with D possibly being TRBD2 (6 bases). The CDR3 runs to 14 residues. V lost 4 bases and J lost 6, with 17 bases in between. Germline lookup yields CDR1 SQVTM and CDR2 ANQGSEA. CDR3 bases: TGCAGCGTTGGGGGGGTCTCTGGGTCGGATACGCAGTATTTT. Encoded protein: CSVGGVSGSDTQYF.

This chain connects TRBV7-2 to TRBJ1-4; no firm D call. The CDR3 is 15 residues long. Germline CDR1 and CDR2: SGHTA and FQGNSA. The germline V and J ends were trimmed by 0 bases and 0 bases, with 5 bases remaining between them. CDR3 coding DNA: TGTGCCAGCAGCTTAGCGCTTACAACTAATGAAAAACTGTTTTTT. Encoded protein: CASSLALTTNEKLFF.

The chain has TRBV4-2 and TRBJ1-5, with no clear D. CDR3 size: 13 residues. Looked up from germline, CDR1 is LGHNA and CDR2 is YNFKEQ. V lost 0 bases and J 6 bases, leaving 6 bases between the germline ends. The CDR3 nucleotides are TGTGCCAGCAGCCAAGATCTTACTCAGCCCCAGCATTTT. It yields the protein CASSQDLTQPQHF.

Only a few counts were recorded for this clone. The chain recombines TRBV6-6 with TRBJ2-2; the D gene is possibly TRBD1 (6 bases). V dropped 8 bases and J dropped 2 bases, with 9 bases sitting between them. Germline loops: CDR1 MNHNY, CDR2 SVGAGI (reference sequence). The CDR3 is made up of 13 amino acids. CDR3 sequence: CASRDTNTGELFF. The DNA of the CDR3 is TGTGCCAGCCGGGACACTAACACCGGGGAGCTGTTTTTT.

The chain recombines TRBV30 with TRBJ2-1; D could derive from TRBD1 or TRBD2 (5 bases each). CDR1 GTSNPN and CDR2 SVGIG come from the germline V gene (reference sequence). The CDR3 contains 13 residues. V was pared by 4 bases and J by 3 bases, with 10 bases between. The CDR3, as DNA: TGTGCCTGGAAAGGGACCCACTACAATGAGCAGTTCTTC. This codes for CAWKGTHYNEQFF. Full variable domain (rest looked up from reference TRBV30 and TRBJ2-1): SQTIHQWPATLVQPVGSPLSLECTVEGTSNPNLYWYRQAAGRGLQLLFYSVGIGQISSEVPQNLSASRPQDRQFILSSKKLLLSDSGFYLCAWKGTHYNEQFFGPGTRLTVL.

The chain employs TRBV7-2 and TRBJ1-1; D call uncertain. The CDR3 consists of 15 residues. CDR1 and CDR2 (germline): SGHTA, FQGNSA. V was shortened by 5 bases and J by 1 base, with 14 bases between the two germline ends. The CDR3 bases are TGTGCCAGCAGCCCACCGGGAGGGAAGAACACTGAAGCTTTCTTT. This codes for CASSPPGGKNTEAFF.

The chain uses TRBV5-1 and TRBJ2-3; D is uncertain. CDR1 and CDR2 from the germline V gene are SGHRS and YFSETQ. V shed 0 bases and J shed 2 bases, with 19 bases lying between them. The CDR3 length is 18 residues. The CDR3 loop reads CASSLGLSLVVPTDTQYF. CDR3 coding DNA: TGCGCCAGCAGCTTGGGCCTCTCTTTAGTGGTACCCACAGATACGCAGTATTTT.

The chain recombines TRBV5-1 with TRBJ2-5; D may correspond to TRBD1 or TRBD2 (6 bases each). This CDR3 is built from 14 residues. The V end lost 0 bases, the J end lost 9 bases, and 15 bases lay between the germline ends. The V gene's germline CDR1 is SGHRS and CDR2 YFSETQ. The CDR3 reads CASSLGLGGRAQYF. The CDR3 coding sequence is TGCGCCAGCAGCTTGGGACTAGGGGGTAGGGCCCAGTACTTC.

The rearrangement joins TRBV2 to TRBJ1-2; tentative D call: TRBD1 (6 bases). This CDR3 has 11 amino acids. The V gene lost 6 bases and the J gene lost 14 bases, with 16 bases spanning the gap. Germline CDR1 SNHLY, CDR2 FYNNEI. As DNA, the CDR3 is TGTGCCAGCAGCGACGACAGGCCAAAAACCTTC. This sequence encodes CASSDDRPKTF.

This clone was seen only once. The J gene is TRBJ2-4, the V gene TRBV9; no clear D gene. This CDR3 contains 12 residues. CDR1 is SGDLS and CDR2 is YYNGEE in the germline V gene. V lost 8 bases, J lost 4 bases, and 10 bases lay in between. The DNA of the CDR3 is TGTGCCAGGGTTTTGGTTAAAAACATTCAGTACTTC. Its protein is CARVLVKNIQYF.

This rearrangement joins TRBV11-2 to TRBJ2-5; 12 bases match TRBD2. The CDR3 is 15 residues long. V was clipped by 4 bases and J by 7 bases; unmatched bases: 7. Germline V gene data show CDR1 as SGHAT and CDR2 as FQNNGV. The CDR3 protein is CASSSTSGGSRTQYF. CDR3 DNA sequence: TGTGCCAGCAGCTCTACTAGCGGGGGGTCTAGGACCCAGTACTTC.

This chain joins TRBV19 and TRBJ1-2; 8 positions match TRBD1. Germline trimming cut 4 bases from V and 7 bases from J; bases unmatched to any gene: 8. CDR3 length: 14 amino acids. Germline CDR1 LNHDA, CDR2 SQIVND (reference sequence). As DNA, the CDR3 is TGTGCCAGTAGTACAAACCCGACAGGGGCTGGCTACACCTTC. As protein: CASSTNPTGAGYTF.